This TCR beta chain was identified in a study of blood T cell repertoires in COVID-19. In the study overall: Sources were T cells, B-cell-depleted T cells, or PBMCs; the material itself was cDNA or gDNA.

Germline V gene sequence: CDR1 SGHRS, CDR2 YFSETQ. The CDR3 is 15 amino acids. The V gene end was trimmed by 3 bases and the J gene end by 0 bases; junction bases not matched to a gene: 5. Profiled with immunoSEQ multiplex PCR; TCRdb holds only in-frame clones, not every one. The sample has approximately 360,000 clones; around nine tenths are singletons. Comment on this clone: The sample contains more than one DNA sequence encoding this CDR3.

This receptor was obtained from a woman in her 30s with acute COVID-19. Sequencing input: PBMCs or T cells enriched from blood (not recorded which). This sequence joins TRBV5-1 and TRBJ1-1; the match to TRBD1 covers 7 bases. This CDR3 reads CASSSGTALNTEAFF. The CDR3 coding sequence is TGCGCCAGCAGCTCGGGGACAGCGTTGAACACTGAAGCTTTCTTT.